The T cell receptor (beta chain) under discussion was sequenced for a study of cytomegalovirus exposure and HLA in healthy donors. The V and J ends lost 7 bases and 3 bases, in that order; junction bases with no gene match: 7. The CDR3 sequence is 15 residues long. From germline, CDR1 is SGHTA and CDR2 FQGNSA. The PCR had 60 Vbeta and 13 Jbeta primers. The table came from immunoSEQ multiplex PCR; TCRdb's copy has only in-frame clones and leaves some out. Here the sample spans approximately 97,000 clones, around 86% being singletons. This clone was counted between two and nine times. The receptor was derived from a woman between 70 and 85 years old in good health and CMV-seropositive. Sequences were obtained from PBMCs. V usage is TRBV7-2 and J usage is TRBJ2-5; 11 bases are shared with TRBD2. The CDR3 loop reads CASKLLAGEEETQYF. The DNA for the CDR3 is TGTGCCAGCAAGCTACTAGCGGGGGAGGAAGAGACCCAGTACTTC.